This TCR beta chain stems from a study of T-cell memory formation after mild COVID-19. MiXCR was run by TCRdb on the 5' RACE reads, yielding one entry per CDR3 protein. The sample has fewer than 550,000 distinct CDR3 sequences, approximately 20% seen once. The table lists this clonotype with a few counts. The material sequenced was PBMCs or a T cell subset sorted from them (not recorded which). This TCR was sampled from an adult woman who had mild COVID-19 (a few samples of this study predate the infection). Cell type and time point are not known.

CDR3 nucleotide sequence: TGTGCCAGCAGTCCCCTGGGGGTTAATGAAAAACTGTTTTTT. Encoded protein: CASSPLGVNEKLFF. The chain has TRBV6-5 and TRBJ1-4; the D gene is possibly TRBD1 (5 bases). The CDR3 contains 14 residues. V dropped 5 bases and J dropped 4 bases, with 11 bases sitting between them. The germline gives CDR1 MNHEY, CDR2 SVGAGI.